The 28 T cell receptor beta chains below come from one sample, sequenced in a study of regulatory T cells in long-lasting Graves disease. Regarding time point: newly diagnosed GD, antithyroid drugs for less than 3 months. The authors made the TCR library using RNA they extracted from PBMCs. Researchers made TCR beta libraries by using iRepertoire HTBI primers and running Arm-PCR on CDR3 regions. TCRdb re-analysed the multiplex PCR reads in MiXCR, keeping a single row per CDR3 protein. The sample has 200,000 to 250,000 distinct CDR3 sequences; approximately 18% are singletons. These sequences were also reported in another study, on T cells in Graves' hyperthyroidism and ophthalmopathy.

Sample: peripheral blood mononuclear cells (PBMCs), taken at new diagnosis, from a patient treated with antithyroid drugs. Every receptor here comes from a young woman with Graves disease.

At least ten counts were recorded for this clonotype. V is TRBV7-9 and J is TRBJ1-3, with 7 bases fitting TRBD1. Trimming cost V 9 bases and J 0 bases; bases outside gene matches: 5. Per germline, CDR1 SEHNR and CDR2 FQNEAQ (reference sequence). This CDR3 has 14 amino acids. CDR3 sequence (DNA): TGTGCCAGTAGACAGGGCGCCTCTGGAAACACCATATATTTT. It encodes CASRQGASGNTIYF.

This clonotype has ten or more counts. The chain couples TRBV11-2 to TRBJ1-2; the match to TRBD1 covers 10 bases. The germline V gene encodes CDR1 SGHAT and CDR2 FQNNGV. CDR3 length: 16 amino acids. V was clipped by 5 bases and J by 7 bases; unmatched bases: 13. CDR3 residues: CASSEGGRQGAGGYTF. The CDR3 bases are TGTGCCAGCAGCGAAGGGGGTCGACAGGGGGCAGGTGGCTACACCTTC. Together with reference TRBV11-2 and TRBJ1-2, the CDR3 gives the full variable domain: EAGVAQSPRYKIIEKRQSVAFWCNPISGHATLYWYQQILGQGPKLLIQFQNNGVVDDSQLPKDRFSAERLKGVDSTLKIQPAKLEDSAVYLCASSEGGRQGAGGYTFGSGTRLTVV.

The CDR3 region is CALGGEGMSQFF. The CDR3 bases are TGTGCCCTTGGAGGAGAGGGTATGAGCCAGTTCTTC. This chain uses TRBV28 with TRBJ2-1, with D possibly being TRBD2 (5 bases). V shed 11 bases and J shed 13 bases, with 21 bases lying between them. Looked up from germline, CDR1 is MDHEN and CDR2 is SYDVKM. CDR3 length equals 12 residues. The whole variable domain, filled in from reference TRBV28 and TRBJ2-1, reads DVKVTQSSRYLVKRTGEKVFLECVQDMDHENMFWYRQDPGLGLRLIYFSYDVKMKEKGDIPEGYSVSREKKERFSLILESASTNQTSMYLCALGGEGMSQFFGPGTRLTVL.

The chain links TRBV11-2 to TRBJ2-1, with 7 bases fitting TRBD1. V gave up 5 bases and J gave up 7 bases; unmatched junction bases: 11. Germline loops: CDR1 SGHAT, CDR2 FQNNGV. CDR3 length: 15 residues. This CDR3 reads CASSLVRGRSNEQFF. CDR3 in DNA: TGTGCCAGCAGCCTGGTTAGGGGGCGATCGAATGAGCAGTTCTTC.

This clonotype was seen a handful of times. At one boundary the junction diverges from the germline segment, which might be a read error. This sequence joins TRBV18 and TRBJ1-5; perhaps TRBD1 as D (5 bases). Germline V gene lookup returns CDR1 KGHSH and CDR2 LQKENI. This CDR3 comprises 15 residues. CDR3 DNA sequence: TGTGTCAGCTCACTGACAGTAGATAGCAATCAGCCCCAGCATTTT. Encoded protein: CVSSLTVDSNQPQHF. Based on the CDR3 plus reference TRBV18 and TRBJ1-5, the full variable domain is NAGVMQNPRHLVRRRGQEARLRCSPMKGHSHVYWYRQLPEEGLKFMVYLQKENIIDESGMPKERFSAEFPKEGPSILRIQQVVRGDSAAYFCVSSLTVDSNQPQHFGDGTRLSIL.

This clonotype occurred many times. The chain has TRBV11-2 and TRBJ2-7, with D perhaps being TRBD1 or TRBD2 (5 bases each). The CDR3 consists of 14 residues. Germline V gene data show CDR1 as SGHAT and CDR2 as FQNNGV. Between the trimmed V and J ends, which lost 7 bases and 0 bases, there was a span of 13 bases. The CDR3: CASTRDRSSYEQYF. The CDR3 DNA sequence: TGTGCCAGCACCAGGGACCGTTCCTCCTACGAGCAGTACTTC.

This clonotype occurred many times. The genes are TRBV28 and TRBJ2-7, with 10 bases that match TRBD1. Looked up from germline, CDR1 is MDHEN and CDR2 is SYDVKM. The V segment lost 6 bases and the J segment 4 bases; nucleotides outside the gene matches: 6. This CDR3 is built from 14 residues. This CDR3 is CASSLTGGRYEQYF. For the CDR3, the DNA is TGTGCCAGCAGCCTGACAGGGGGCCGATACGAGCAGTACTTC. Full variable domain (outside the CDR3, taken from reference TRBV28 and TRBJ2-7): DVKVTQSSRYLVKRTGEKVFLECVQDMDHENMFWYRQDPGLGLRLIYFSYDVKMKEKGDIPEGYSVSREKKERFSLILESASTNQTSMYLCASSLTGGRYEQYFGPGTRLTVT.

This clonotype was picked up many times. The V and J genes are TRBV18 and TRBJ2-7; D is possibly TRBD2 (5 bases). The CDR3 is 13 residues long. Germline CDR1 is KGHSH and CDR2 is LQKENI. The ends were cut back, 3 bases at V and 2 bases at J, with 8 bases in the middle. CDR3 nucleotides: TGTGCCAGCTCACCCTGGGAGACCTACGAGCAGTACTTC. This encodes CASSPWETYEQYF.

This clonotype was seen at least ten times. This chain links TRBV28 with TRBJ1-6; unclear D gene. The CDR3 has 13 amino acids. Germline CDR1 reads MDHEN; CDR2 reads SYDVKM. Trimming shortened V by 5 bases and J by 9 bases, and 11 bases separated the two germline ends. The CDR3 DNA reads TGTGCCAGCAGTCCCCCTCAAAGTTCACCCCTCCACTTT. This encodes CASSPPQSSPLHF.

This clonotype was seen many times. The chain is built from TRBV6-1 and TRBJ2-7; the match to TRBD2 covers 11 bases. V trimming: 2 bases; J trimming: 0 bases; junction bases outside the gene matches: 0. CDR3 length equals 15 residues. Germline CDR1 reads MNHNS; CDR2 reads SASEGT. The CDR3 spells CASSELAGGSYEQYF. CDR3 DNA: TGTGCCAGCAGTGAACTAGCGGGAGGCTCCTACGAGCAGTACTTC.

This clonotype was recorded many times. The chain joins TRBV28 to TRBJ1-1; weak D call: TRBD1 (6 bases). Germline CDR1 is MDHEN and CDR2 is SYDVKM. V was shortened by 10 bases and J by 4 bases, with 13 bases between the two germline ends. CDR3 length: 12 amino acids. CDR3 in amino acids: CATRTGTTEAFF. Here the CDR3 DNA reads TGTGCCACTAGAACAGGGACCACTGAAGCTTTCTTT.

The table lists this clonotype with many counts. The chain is built from TRBV28 and TRBJ1-2; 8 nucleotides match TRBD1. CDR1 and CDR2 (germline): MDHEN, SYDVKM. CDR3 length: 11 residues. The junction had 5 bases not matched to a gene; V was cut back by 4 bases and J by 13 bases. The CDR3 sequence: CASSSWTGRTF. The CDR3 DNA reads TGTGCCAGCAGTTCCTGGACAGGGCGCACCTTC.

The sample holds many counts of this clonotype. This chain uses TRBV7-8 with TRBJ2-7; D is perhaps TRBD2 (7 bases). The V gene lost 5 bases and the J gene lost 5 bases, with 13 bases spanning the gap. Germline V CDR1 and CDR2: SGHVS, FQNEAQ. This CDR3 has 13 amino acids. The CDR3 spells CASSPSGGHEQYF. In DNA form, the CDR3 reads TGTGCCAGCAGCCCGTCGGGGGGCCACGAGCAGTACTTC.

There are many counts of this clonotype. Its ends do not fully match the called genes, so a read error is possible. The rearrangement links TRBV15 to TRBJ2-2; D unresolved. Germline V gene data show CDR1 as LNHNV and CDR2 as YYDKDF (reference sequence). CDR3 length equals 15 residues. This chain's CDR3 is CATSRDGTKTGELFF. The CDR3 DNA is TGTGCCACCAGCAGAGATGGAACGAAGACCGGGGAGCTGTTTTTT.

This clonotype was counted ten times or more. V usage is TRBV28 and J usage is TRBJ2-7; D is perhaps TRBD2 (6 bases). V lost 6 bases, J lost 2 bases, and 14 bases lay in between. Germline assignment: CDR1 MDHEN and CDR2 SYDVKM. The CDR3 is made up of 14 amino acids. The CDR3 loop is CASSERAPPYEQYF. CDR3 DNA: TGTGCCAGCAGCGAGCGGGCCCCACCCTACGAGCAGTACTTC.

There are many counts of this clonotype. The V gene is TRBV20-1, the J gene TRBJ1-1, with a weak D call TRBD1 (6 bases). Germline V gives CDR1 DFQATT, CDR2 SNEGSKA (reference sequence). The ends were cut back, 3 bases at V and 3 bases at J, with 11 bases in the middle. CDR3 size: 13 residues. The CDR3 reads CSARADSHTEAFF. The CDR3 nucleotides are TGCAGTGCTAGGGCGGACAGTCACACTGAAGCTTTCTTT.

This clonotype appeared many times. CDR3 DNA sequence: TGTGCCAGCAGCCCCCAGGCGGGGGCCCCGAACACTGAAGCTTTCTTT. Translated: CASSPQAGAPNTEAFF. The V gene is TRBV28, the J gene TRBJ1-1; weak D call: TRBD1 (6 bases). CDR1 MDHEN and CDR2 SYDVKM come from the germline V gene. Between the trimmed V and J ends, which lost 6 bases and 1 base, there was a span of 18 bases. The CDR3 has 16 amino acids.

As for this clonotype: A far larger clone is only one base removed, so a read error is likely. The rearrangement links TRBV5-6 to TRBJ2-5, with 7 bases that match TRBD1. Looked up from germline, CDR1 is SGHDT and CDR2 is YYEEEE. The CDR3 has 14 residues. The CDR3 region is CASSLGQLGETEYF. The CDR3 DNA reads as TGTGCCAGCAGCCTGGGACAGTTGGGAGAGACCGAGTACTTC.

This clonotype was detected many times. The rearrangement joins TRBV19 to TRBJ2-7; D is unclear. V lost 5 bases, J lost 3 bases, and 14 bases lay in between. The CDR3 has 14 amino acids. Germline loops: CDR1 LNHDA, CDR2 SQIVND (reference sequence). The CDR3 protein is CASSPSRIGYEQYF. The CDR3, as DNA: TGTGCCAGTAGTCCGTCCCGGATCGGCTACGAGCAGTACTTC. The variable domain in full, with the rest retrieved from reference TRBV19 and TRBJ2-7, is DGGITQSPKYLFRKEGQNVTLSCEQNLNHDAMYWYRQDPGQGLRLIYYSQIVNDFQKGDIAEGYSVSREKKESFPLTVTSAQKNPTAFYLCASSPSRIGYEQYFGPGTRLTVT.

A word on this clonotype: Being one base from a much bigger clone, this may be a read error. The chain employs TRBV6-1 and TRBJ2-7; TRBD1 is a possible D gene (6 bases). This CDR3 region has 13 residues. Per the germline V gene, CDR1 is MNHNS and CDR2 is SASEGT. Trimming shortened V by 4 bases and J by 6 bases, and 13 bases separated the two germline ends. DNA of the CDR3: TGTGCCAGCAGTGCATCCAGGGGATGCGAGCAGTACTTC. This sequence encodes CASSASRGCEQYF.

This clonotype occurred many times. The V call is TRBV10-3, the J call TRBJ1-6, with D perhaps TRBD1 (5 bases). This CDR3 has 12 residues. Germline values: CDR1 ENHRY, CDR2 SYGVKD. With 6 bases removed from V and 8 bases from J, the gap between germline ends came to 8 bases. The CDR3 region is CAIRTADSPLHF. The CDR3 DNA is TGTGCCATCAGGACAGCGGATTCACCCCTCCACTTT.

The table lists this clonotype with many counts. J is TRBJ1-2 and V is TRBV7-2; 7 bases line up with TRBD1. Losses at the gene ends were 5 bases for V and 4 bases for J; bases not matched to a gene: 7. The CDR3 totals 14 residues. Germline CDR1 SGHTA, CDR2 FQGNSA. CDR3 protein: CASSPGTVGYGYTF. CDR3 nucleotide sequence: TGTGCCAGCAGCCCCGGGACAGTCGGCTATGGCTACACCTTC.

In its sample, this clonotype was seen many times. The V call is TRBV20-1, the J call TRBJ1-1; possibly TRBD1 for D (5 bases). CDR3 size: 12 residues. V lost 3 bases, J lost 7 bases, and 12 bases lay in between. CDR1 DFQATT and CDR2 SNEGSKA come from the germline V gene (reference sequence). The CDR3 protein is CSASLQGREAFF. Here the CDR3 DNA reads TGCAGTGCTAGTCTCCAGGGCCGTGAAGCTTTCTTT.

This clonotype appeared many times. The chain has TRBV15 and TRBJ2-4; unclear D gene. Germline V gene sequence: CDR1 LNHNV, CDR2 YYDKDF (reference sequence). With 0 bases removed from V and 0 bases from J, the gap between germline ends came to 3 bases. The CDR3 loop spans 14 amino acids. The CDR3 DNA reads as TGTGCCACCAGCAGAGATTTAGCCAAAAACATTCAGTACTTC. Its translation: CATSRDLAKNIQYF.

At least ten counts were recorded for this clonotype. This chain links TRBV28 with TRBJ2-3; D possibly corresponds to TRBD1 (6 bases). The CDR3 extends over 14 amino acids. V was shortened by 7 bases and J by 1 base, with 12 bases between the two germline ends. Germline V CDR1 and CDR2: MDHEN, SYDVKM. CDR3 sequence reads: CASTPDRRTDTQYF. DNA for the CDR3: TGTGCCAGCACTCCCGACAGGCGCACAGATACGCAGTATTTT.

This clonotype was recorded at least ten times. The chain has TRBV20-1 and TRBJ2-1; TRBD2 aligns across 13 bases. Germline V gene data show CDR1 as DFQATT and CDR2 as SNEGSKA (reference sequence). Trimming removed 6 bases from V and 4 bases from J; junction bases left unmatched: 3. The CDR3 length is 14 residues. The CDR3 bases are TGCAGTGCATGGACTAGCGGGGGATACAATGAGCAGTTCTTC. Residues: CSAWTSGGYNEQFF.

This clonotype was observed at least ten times. The chain combines TRBV9 with TRBJ2-7, with D possibly matching TRBD1 (5 bases). The CDR3 runs 14 residues. CDR1 is SGDLS and CDR2 is YYNGEE in the germline V gene. Trimming stripped 4 bases from V and 1 base from J, with 12 bases between. The CDR3 is CASSRTPYSYEQYF. The CDR3 coding sequence is TGTGCCAGCAGCCGGACACCCTATTCCTACGAGCAGTACTTC.

The chain joins TRBV6-2 or TRBV6-3 to TRBJ1-3, with unresolved D. The CDR3 has 13 amino acids. Trimming took off 5 bases at V and 2 bases at J, with 7 bases between the two ends. Germline CDR1 reads MNHEY; CDR2 reads SVGEGT. CDR3 in DNA: TGTGCCAGCAGTGAACAGCCTGGAAACACCATATATTTT. Its protein is CASSEQPGNTIYF.